The 26 T cell receptor beta chains below were found in one sample sequenced in a study of blood T cells in healthy people across ages (dated by TCRdb to between 2014 and 2017). Libraries were built with 5' RACE. The sample was run on an Illumina HiSeq 2500. A second PCR of roughly 6 to 12 cycles was performed with a sample-barcoded 5' primer and a J-beta primer mix. Through fastp at Q25 and MiXCR, TCRdb rebuilt clones from the public reads, retaining in-frame beta chains. Entries that share a CDR3 protein sequence are merged under the most common genes and DNA. The sample table shows about a million distinct CDR3 sequences, and just over 50% are seen once. Clones ranked in the top ten supply 20% to 25% of the sample. The specimen sequenced was blood. These receptor sequences come from a woman in her sixties in good health.

The chain has TRBV29-1 and TRBJ2-1; 10 bases are a match to TRBD1. V was pared by 8 bases and J by 6 bases, with 7 bases of the junction left unmatched. The CDR3 has 13 residues. Looked up from germline, CDR1 is SQVTM and CDR2 is ANQGSEA. The CDR3 region has the DNA TGCAGCCCCCGGGACAGGGGAGGCAATGAGCAGTTCTTC. This codes for CSPRDRGGNEQFF.

This clonotype was seen at least ten times. This rearrangement joins TRBV12-3 or TRBV12-4 to TRBJ2-4, with a weak D call TRBD1 (5 bases). The CDR3 has 13 amino acids. Deletions cut 7 bases from V and 6 bases from J, with 13 bases between. The CDR3 DNA follows: TGTGCCAGCACCTTAGGGCAGGGAAACATTCAGTACTTC. This translates into CASTLGQGNIQYF.

The rearrangement links TRBV7-9 to TRBJ2-5; possible D gene TRBD2, 5 bases. The J call could be wrong; TRBJ2-7 is a better fit for the DNA end. The CDR3 covers 14 residues. CDR1 is SEHNR and CDR2 is FQNEAQ in the germline V gene (reference sequence). DNA for the CDR3: TGTGCCAGCAGCCTTACTAGGGTCCACTACGAGCAGTACTTC. Translation: CASSLTRVHYEQYF.

The chain uses TRBV12-3 or TRBV12-4 and TRBJ2-7, with 8 positions matching TRBD2. The ends lost 6 bases at V and 0 bases at J; junction bases unmatched: 7. This CDR3 contains 15 residues. The CDR3 region is CASRPSGLSSYEQYF. CDR3 nucleotides: TGTGCCAGCAGACCTAGCGGGCTAAGCTCCTACGAGCAGTACTTC.

The chain couples TRBV4-1 to TRBJ2-4; D remains ambiguous. CDR1 is MGHRA, CDR2 YSYEKL, per germline. The V gene lost 0 bases and the J gene lost 1 base, with 4 bases spanning the gap. CDR3 length equals 14 residues. The CDR3 loop reads CASSQERAKNIQYF. The CDR3 DNA reads TGCGCCAGCAGCCAAGAGCGCGCCAAAAACATTCAGTACTTC.

The genes are TRBV5-1 and TRBJ2-7, with 9 bases matching TRBD1. The junction had 7 bases not matched to a gene; V was cut back by 2 bases and J by 4 bases. Germline CDR1 is SGHRS and CDR2 is YFSETQ. The CDR3 contains 15 residues. The CDR3 nucleotides read TGCGCCAGCAGCTTTCCGGGACAGGGAGTGTACGAGCAGTACTTC. It is translated as CASSFPGQGVYEQYF.

This chain connects TRBV6-1 to TRBJ1-6; perhaps TRBD1 as D (5 bases). This CDR3 is built from 16 residues. CDR1 is MNHNS, CDR2 SASEGT, per germline. The V end lost 0 bases, the J end lost 7 bases, and 13 bases lay between the germline ends. This CDR3 reads CASSEALGTGNSPLHF. In nucleotides, the CDR3 is TGTGCCAGCAGTGAAGCGCTCGGGACCGGGAATTCACCCCTCCACTTT.

The V gene is TRBV7-9, the J gene TRBJ1-4, with D possibly TRBD1 on 6 matching bases. The CDR3 runs 15 residues. Germline CDR1 SEHNR, CDR2 FQNEAQ (reference sequence). V was cut by 6 bases and J by 8 bases, with 19 bases left in between. The CDR3 DNA is TGTGCCAGCAGGTACAGGGAAAATGATAAGGAAAAACTGTTTTTT. Protein product: CASRYRENDKEKLFF. Full variable domain (remainder filled in from reference TRBV7-9 and TRBJ1-4): DTGVSQNPRHKITKRGQNVTFRCDPISEHNRLYWYRQTLGQGPEFLTYFQNEAQLEKSRLLSDRFSAERPKGSFSTLEIQRTEQGDSAMYLCASRYRENDKEKLFFGSGTQLSVL.

The chain employs TRBV7-2 and TRBJ2-1, with D perhaps matching TRBD1 (6 bases). Trimming stripped 2 bases from V and 4 bases from J, with 21 bases between. The germline CDR1 and CDR2 sequences are SGHTA and FQGNSA. This CDR3 is built from 18 residues. CDR3 sequence reads: CASSLTPGHRPSYNEQFF. DNA for the CDR3: TGTGCCAGCAGCTTAACACCGGGACACCGACCCTCTTACAATGAGCAGTTCTTC. The whole variable domain, filled in from reference TRBV7-2 and TRBJ2-1, reads GAGVSQSPSNKVTEKGKDVELRCDPISGHTALYWYRQSLGQGLEFLIYFQGNSAPDKSGLPSDRFSAERTGGSVSTLTIQRTQQEDSAVYLCASSLTPGHRPSYNEQFFGPGTRLTVL.

This chain links TRBV20-1 with TRBJ2-5; D is unresolved. The CDR3 totals 14 residues. Trimming removed 4 bases at V and 0 bases at J, with 12 bases between. Germline V gene data show CDR1 as DFQATT and CDR2 as SNEGSKA (reference sequence). The CDR3 region is CSAMRGSNQETQYF. CDR3 nucleotide sequence: TGCAGTGCTATGCGCGGATCGAACCAAGAGACCCAGTACTTC.

This clonotype was counted many times. A read error may account for a junction end that differs from germline. V usage is TRBV7-2 and J usage is TRBJ2-7; TRBD1 aligns across 10 bases. CDR3 length: 15 residues. Per the germline V gene, CDR1 is SGHTA and CDR2 is FQGNSA. The CDR3 sequence: CASTLTGTGEVGQYF. Written as DNA, the CDR3 is TGTGCCAGCACCTTAACCGGGACAGGGGAGGTAGGGCAGTACTTC.

This clonotype was observed a handful of times. The chain is built from TRBV29-1 and TRBJ2-1; D not resolved. The CDR3 runs to 13 residues. Looked up from germline, CDR1 is SQVTM and CDR2 is ANQGSEA. Between the trimmed V and J ends, which lost 4 bases and 0 bases, there was a span of 7 bases. The CDR3 reads CSVVGNSYNEQFF. The DNA of the CDR3 is TGCAGCGTTGTAGGGAACTCCTACAATGAGCAGTTCTTC.

J is TRBJ2-4 and V is TRBV6-5, with D perhaps TRBD2 (5 bases). The closer fit of TRBJ2-7 to the DNA end suggests the J call may be wrong. Germline V CDR1 and CDR2: MNHEY, SVGAGI. This CDR3 region has 13 residues. In DNA form, the CDR3 reads TGTGCCAGCAGTTGGGCGGGCCACTACGAGCAGTACTTC. It encodes CASSWAGHYEQYF.

This chain connects TRBV2 to TRBJ2-3, with 11 bases that match TRBD2. CDR1 and CDR2 (germline): SNHLY, FYNNEI. CDR3 size: 15 residues. J lost 7 bases, V lost 6 bases, and 9 bases had no gene match. CDR3 DNA sequence: TGTGCCAGCAGCCTAGCGGGAGGAACCGGTCATACGCAGTATTTT. It encodes CASSLAGGTGHTQYF.

The table lists this clonotype with a few counts. The CDR3 here is CASSIGADSLNTEAFF. The CDR3 DNA sequence: TGTGCCAGTAGTATAGGCGCGGACAGCCTAAACACTGAAGCTTTCTTT. The gene calls are TRBV19 and TRBJ1-1; weak D call: TRBD1 (6 bases). V was clipped by 1 base and J by 2 bases, with 14 bases between them. The germline CDR1 and CDR2 sequences are LNHDA and SQIVND (reference sequence). The CDR3 spans 16 residues. The full variable domain, in which reference TRBV19 and TRBJ1-1 provide the parts outside the CDR3, is DGGITQSPKYLFRKEGQNVTLSCEQNLNHDAMYWYRQDPGQGLRLIYYSQIVNDFQKGDIAEGYSVSREKKESFPLTVTSAQKNPTAFYLCASSIGADSLNTEAFFGQGTRLTVV.

The table lists this clonotype with many counts. V gene TRBV7-2 combines with J gene TRBJ1-2; 9 bases are shared with TRBD1. The germline CDR1 and CDR2 sequences are SGHTA and FQGNSA. With V trimmed by 5 bases and J by 8 bases, 9 bases remained unmatched. The CDR3 extends over 14 amino acids. CDR3 DNA sequence: TGTGCCAGCAGCGGCCGGGACAGGGTAGGAGGCTACACCTTC. Translation gives CASSGRDRVGGYTF.

The V call is TRBV21-1, the J call TRBJ2-3. TRBV21-1 is an annotated pseudogene. This CDR3 spans 15 amino acids. The CDR3 loop reads CASAEDSYHEDTQYF. As DNA, the CDR3 is TGTGCCAGCGCAGAGGACTCCTATCACGAGGATACGCAGTATTTT.

This clonotype has a single count. V usage is TRBV29-1 and J usage is TRBJ2-1; D call uncertain. Germline V gene data show CDR1 as SQVTM and CDR2 as ANQGSEA. Trimming left V 7 bases short and J 4 bases short, with 8 bases between. The CDR3 totals 11 residues. The CDR3 nucleotides read TGCAGCGGAAGGCAATACAATGAGCAGTTCTTC. It specifies CSGRQYNEQFF.

In this sample, this clonotype turned up a few times. V gene TRBV10-3 combines with J gene TRBJ2-1; TRBD1 matches at 7 bases. This CDR3 region has 15 residues. Germline CDR1 and CDR2: ENHRY and SYGVKD. The V and J ends lost 8 bases and 5 bases, in that order; junction bases with no gene match: 12. The CDR3 bases are TGTGCCATCGGAGGTGGACAGGTGGTCAACAATGAGCAGTTCTTC. This encodes CAIGGGQVVNNEQFF.

The chain uses TRBV6-5 and TRBJ2-2; 14 bases fit TRBD2. The CDR3 loop spans 16 amino acids. J was trimmed by 4 bases and V by 5 bases; bases with no gene match: 3. Germline CDR1 and CDR2: MNHEY and SVGAGI. CDR3 in DNA: TGTGCCAGCAGTCAGGGACTAGCGGGAGCCACCGGGGAGCTGTTTTTT. This gives the protein CASSQGLAGATGELFF.

This clonotype was seen a handful of times. The V call is TRBV4-2, the J call TRBJ2-1; TRBD1 or TRBD2 may be the D gene (6 bases each). Germline V gives CDR1 LGHNA, CDR2 YNFKEQ. Trimming cost V 1 base and J 6 bases, with 19 bases left between them. This CDR3 has 17 amino acids. The CDR3 loop reads CASSQVRDRREANEQFF. The CDR3 nucleotides read TGTGCCAGCAGCCAAGTCAGAGACAGGAGGGAGGCCAATGAGCAGTTCTTC.

This CDR3 is CASRLTGGTQYF. The CDR3 DNA follows: TGTGCCAGCAGATTAACTGGGGGTACGCAGTACTTC. This chain joins TRBV28 and TRBJ2-7; perhaps D is TRBD1 or TRBD2 (5 bases each). The V end lost 6 bases, the J end lost 9 bases, and 15 bases lay between the germline ends. The CDR3 length is 12 residues. The germline V gene encodes CDR1 MDHEN and CDR2 SYDVKM.

The chain uses TRBV7-3 and TRBJ1-2; unclear D gene. This CDR3 region has 14 residues. Germline-derived CDR1 and CDR2 are SGHTA and FQGTGA. Trimming removed 4 bases at V and 3 bases at J, with 12 bases between. The CDR3 spells CASSSLRGDYGYTF. As DNA, the CDR3 is TGTGCCAGCAGCTCCCTCCGGGGTGACTATGGCTACACCTTC.

The chain recombines TRBV4-1 with TRBJ2-3; 8 nucleotides match TRBD2. With 0 bases clipped from V and 0 bases from J, the junction kept 5 bases outside the gene matches. Per the germline V gene, CDR1 is MGHRA and CDR2 is YSYEKL. This CDR3 contains 17 residues. The CDR3 coding sequence is TGCGCCAGCAGCCAAGATCAGGTAGCGGGAAGCACAGATACGCAGTATTTT. The encoded protein is CASSQDQVAGSTDTQYF.

V and J are TRBV20-1 and TRBJ1-4; no reliable D call. Germline-derived CDR1 and CDR2 are DFQATT and SNEGSKA (reference sequence). This CDR3 is built from 13 residues. V was cut by 6 bases and J by 8 bases, with 16 bases left in between. The DNA for the CDR3 is TGCAGTGCACCCTGGACGGGTGGGGAAAAACTGTTTTTT. Translating it yields CSAPWTGGEKLFF.

This clonotype was counted only a few times. The rearrangement joins TRBV21-1 to TRBJ2-1; the DNA was not compared with TRBD2, the D call given in the table. TRBV21-1 counts as a pseudogene. The CDR3 has 17 amino acids. The CDR3 loop is CASSNGLAGHLFDEQFF. For the CDR3, the DNA is TGTGCCAGCAGCAATGGTCTAGCGGGACACCTTTTTGATGAGCAGTTCTTC.